Shown below are 30 T cell receptor beta chains from a single sample sequenced in a study of CD4 T cells in relation to SARS-CoV-2 and coronaviruses. Their antigens are not known. Measured with immunoSEQ multiplex PCR; TCRdb has only the in-frame clones, and not every one. The sample shows about 36,000 clones, 77% of them seen only once. Sequencing was performed on memory CD4+ T cells from PBMCs, cultured in vitro. These receptors originate from an adult with COVID-19.

The chain combines TRBV13 with TRBJ1-3; D uncertain. The germline V gene has CDR1 PRHDT and CDR2 FYEKMQ (reference sequence). The germline V and J ends were trimmed by 5 bases and 2 bases, with 10 bases remaining between them. The CDR3 loop spans 14 amino acids. The CDR3 loop reads CASSQQHTGNTIYF. The CDR3 DNA reads TGTGCCAGCAGCCAGCAGCATACTGGAAACACCATATATTTT. Based on the CDR3 plus reference TRBV13 and TRBJ1-3, the full variable domain is AAGVIQSPRHLIKEKRETATLKCYPIPRHDTVYWYQQGPGQDPQFLISFYEKMQSDKGSIPDRFSAQQFSDYHSELNMSSLELGDSALYFCASSQQHTGNTIYFGEGSWLTVV.

The rearrangement links TRBV24-1 to TRBJ1-2, with D possibly matching TRBD1 (5 bases). The germline V gene has CDR1 KGHDR and CDR2 SFDVKD. V was trimmed by 4 bases and J by 8 bases, leaving 7 bases between them. This CDR3 has 11 residues. In DNA form, the CDR3 reads TGTGCCACCAGTGAAAGGGACGGCTACACCTTC. This sequence encodes CATSERDGYTF.

The chain has TRBV7-2 and TRBJ2-1, with TRBD1 matching 7 bases. The CDR3 spans 12 residues. The V and J ends lost 2 bases and 11 bases, in that order; junction bases with no gene match: 3. The V gene's germline CDR1 is SGHTA and CDR2 FQGNSA. The CDR3 protein is CASSLTGQKQFF. The CDR3 coding sequence is TGTGCCAGCAGCTTAACGGGACAGAAGCAGTTCTTC. Looking up the rest from reference TRBV7-2 and TRBJ2-1 gives the full variable domain: GAGVSQSPSNKVTEKGKDVELRCDPISGHTALYWYRQSLGQGLEFLIYFQGNSAPDKSGLPSDRFSAERTGGSVSTLTIQRTQQEDSAVYLCASSLTGQKQFFGPGTRLTVL.

Only a few counts were recorded for this clone. The chain combines TRBV11-2 with TRBJ2-7; possible D gene TRBD2, 6 bases. The germline V gene encodes CDR1 SGHAT and CDR2 FQNNGV. V was cut by 4 bases and J by 3 bases, with 16 bases left in between. This CDR3 spans 15 amino acids. In DNA form, the CDR3 reads TGTGCCAGCAGCTCCACCCGGGAGCGACACTACGAGCAGTACTTC. Translating it yields CASSSTRERHYEQYF.

Details on this clone: Other DNA sequences in this sample translate to the same CDR3. The gene calls are TRBV6-5 and TRBJ2-7; possibly TRBD2 for D (5 bases). Germline CDR1 MNHEY, CDR2 SVGAGI. This CDR3 comprises 11 residues. V lost 6 bases and J 4 bases, leaving 7 bases between the germline ends. DNA for the CDR3: TGTGCCAGCAGCCGAGGGTACGAGCAGTACTTC. Amino acids: CASSRGYEQYF.

The genes are TRBV7-2 and TRBJ2-5, with TRBD2 matching over 8 bases. Trimming cost V 5 bases and J 0 bases; bases outside gene matches: 11. CDR1 and CDR2 from the germline V gene are SGHTA and FQGNSA. CDR3 length: 17 amino acids. The CDR3 sequence: CASSDPRGGRYQETQYF. The CDR3 DNA is TGTGCCAGCAGCGATCCTCGGGGCGGGAGGTACCAAGAGACCCAGTACTTC. Full variable domain (missing parts from reference TRBV7-2 and TRBJ2-5): GAGVSQSPSNKVTEKGKDVELRCDPISGHTALYWYRQSLGQGLEFLIYFQGNSAPDKSGLPSDRFSAERTGGSVSTLTIQRTQQEDSAVYLCASSDPRGGRYQETQYFGPGTRLLVL.

The CDR3 protein is CASSQAGRREGQYF. The CDR3 region has the DNA TGTGCCAGCAGCCAAGCGGGACGGCGGGAGGGGCAGTATTTT. The chain is built from TRBV7-2 and TRBJ2-3; the match to TRBD2 covers 9 bases. The CDR3 is 14 residues long. Germline CDR1 is SGHTA and CDR2 is FQGNSA. The J segment lost 11 bases and the V segment lost 5 bases, leaving 11 bases of the junction unmatched.

This chain connects TRBV19 to TRBJ1-4, with a tentative D call TRBD1 (5 bases). The V and J ends lost 5 bases and 7 bases respectively, with 14 bases between them. The germline V gene has CDR1 LNHDA and CDR2 SQIVND (reference sequence). CDR3 length: 14 residues. The CDR3 nucleotides read TGTGCCAGTAGTCTAAGCACCGGGACTGAAAAACTGTTTTTT. The encoded protein is CASSLSTGTEKLFF. Variable domain in full (rest from reference TRBV19 and TRBJ1-4): DGGITQSPKYLFRKEGQNVTLSCEQNLNHDAMYWYRQDPGQGLRLIYYSQIVNDFQKGDIAEGYSVSREKKESFPLTVTSAQKNPTAFYLCASSLSTGTEKLFFGSGTQLSVL.

V and J are TRBV3-1 (or the pseudogene TRBV3-2) and TRBJ1-1; possible D gene TRBD1, 6 bases. V dropped 1 base and J dropped 4 bases, with 10 bases sitting between them. The germline gives CDR1 LGHDT, CDR2 YNNKEL (reference sequence). CDR3 size: 14 residues. This chain's CDR3 is CASSQGGRGTEAFF. CDR3 in DNA: TGTGCCAGCAGCCAAGGGGGGCGAGGCACTGAAGCTTTCTTT.

This rearrangement joins TRBV7-9 to TRBJ2-1; D uncertain. From germline, CDR1 is SEHNR and CDR2 FQNEAQ (reference sequence). V lost 4 bases, J lost 5 bases, and 3 bases lay in between. The CDR3 is 11 residues long. The CDR3 DNA follows: TGTGCCAGCAGCTACGACAATGAGCAGTTCTTC. It encodes CASSYDNEQFF.

V gene TRBV6-4 combines with J gene TRBJ2-7, with a weak D call TRBD1 (5 bases). Germline-derived CDR1 and CDR2 are MRHNA and SNTAGT. Between the trimmed V and J ends, which lost 2 bases and 4 bases, there was a span of 15 bases. This CDR3 spans 15 amino acids. The CDR3 sequence: CASSDEAGPLYEQYF. The CDR3 nucleotides are TGTGCCAGCAGTGACGAAGCAGGGCCCCTTTACGAGCAGTACTTC.

This chain uses TRBV2 with TRBJ2-1, with 7 positions matching TRBD2. The CDR3 contains 15 residues. CDR1 and CDR2 from the germline V gene are SNHLY and FYNNEI. With V trimmed by 4 bases and J by 6 bases, 9 bases remained unmatched. DNA for the CDR3: TGTGCCAGCAGTGGGGAGGGAGGGGTTCGCAATGAGCAGTTCTTC. It encodes CASSGEGGVRNEQFF.

The chain combines TRBV5-1 with TRBJ2-3, with TRBD2 matching 10 bases. The V segment lost 1 base and the J segment 1 base; nucleotides outside the gene matches: 3. Per the germline V gene, CDR1 is SGHRS and CDR2 is YFSETQ. The CDR3 has 16 amino acids. CDR3 in DNA: TGCGCCAGCAGCTTGAAGCTAGCGGGGGGCACAGATACGCAGTATTTT. Translation: CASSLKLAGGTDTQYF.

The chain carries TRBV2 and TRBJ2-7; no clear D gene. V lost 3 bases and J lost 2, with 2 bases in between. This CDR3 has 11 residues. Germline CDR1 and CDR2: SNHLY and FYNNEI. CDR3 loop: CASSETYEQYF. CDR3 coding DNA: TGTGCCAGCAGTGAGACCTACGAGCAGTACTTC.

The chain joins TRBV7-6 to TRBJ2-6; tentatively, D is TRBD1 (5 bases). Germline V gives CDR1 SGHVS, CDR2 FNYEAQ. The CDR3 totals 18 residues. V gave up 2 bases and J gave up 0 bases, with 14 bases separating them. The CDR3 loop reads CASSLYGRAVSGANVLTF. The CDR3 DNA reads TGTGCCAGCAGCTTATACGGCAGGGCGGTCTCTGGGGCCAACGTCCTGACTTTC.

The chain carries TRBV4-3 and TRBJ2-7; 10 nucleotides line up with TRBD2. The length of the CDR3 is 22 residues. Trimming cost V 0 bases and J 0 bases; bases outside gene matches: 20. Per the germline V gene, CDR1 is LGHNA and CDR2 is YSLEER. The CDR3 reads CASSQEISLMPSGRGSSYEQYF. The CDR3 DNA sequence: TGCGCCAGCAGCCAAGAAATCTCTCTGATGCCTAGCGGGAGAGGAAGCTCCTACGAGCAGTACTTC.

V gene TRBV28 combines with J gene TRBJ2-3; D is unclear. Trimming stripped 4 bases from V and 4 bases from J, with 6 bases between. Germline V gives CDR1 MDHEN, CDR2 SYDVKM. The CDR3 totals 12 residues. The CDR3 DNA follows: TGTGCCAGCAGTTCGGGCTCAGATACGCAGTATTTT. This codes for CASSSGSDTQYF.

In its sample, this clone was seen a few times. The sample holds other DNA sequences that translate to the same CDR3. The rearrangement joins TRBV5-1 to TRBJ1-5; 9 bases map to TRBD1. CDR1 is SGHRS and CDR2 is YFSETQ in the germline V gene. V was clipped by 0 bases and J by 4 bases; unmatched bases: 2. This CDR3 contains 15 residues. CDR3: CASSLDGQGNQPQHF. DNA for the CDR3: TGCGCCAGCAGCTTGGATGGACAGGGGAATCAGCCCCAGCATTTT.

V gene TRBV6-5 combines with J gene TRBJ2-1; D is uncertain. Germline CDR1 is MNHEY and CDR2 is SVGAGI. Trimming removed 3 bases at V and 7 bases at J, with 4 bases between. There are 11 residues in the CDR3. CDR3 amino acids: CASSYRNEQFF. The CDR3 region has the DNA TGTGCCAGCAGTTATCGAAATGAGCAGTTCTTC.

This clone was seen a few times. This rearrangement joins TRBV6-5 to TRBJ1-5; D gene uncertain. Trimming shortened V by 5 bases and J by 4 bases, and 12 bases separated the two germline ends. The CDR3 contains 14 residues. Germline CDR1 and CDR2: MNHEY and SVGAGI. The CDR3 is CASSPRLGNQPQHF. CDR3 in DNA: TGTGCCAGCAGTCCCCGCTTGGGGAATCAGCCCCAGCATTTT.

This clone was picked up a small number of times. The V and J genes are TRBV7-3 and TRBJ2-2, with TRBD2 identical over 7 bases. CDR1 and CDR2 from the germline V gene are SGHTA and FQGTGA. Trimming at V came to 5 bases and at J to 5 bases, leaving 17 bases not matched to a gene. The CDR3 covers 18 residues. CDR3 loop: CASSPVGRAGMGTGELFF. CDR3 in DNA: TGTGCCAGCAGCCCGGTGGGGAGAGCGGGGATGGGAACCGGGGAGCTGTTTTTT.

The CDR3 spells CASSSQSLWDNEQFF. As DNA, the CDR3 is TGTGCCAGCAGCTCGCAAAGCTTGTGGGACAATGAGCAGTTCTTC. This chain uses TRBV7-2 with TRBJ2-1, with no clear D. V lost 4 bases and J lost 5, with 15 bases in between. The CDR3 spans 15 residues. CDR1 and CDR2 from the germline V gene are SGHTA and FQGNSA.

V usage is TRBV5-4 and J usage is TRBJ1-1, with D unclear. The CDR3 is 14 amino acids. Germline lookup yields CDR1 SGHNT and CDR2 YYREEE (reference sequence). The CDR3 loop is CALSAYTLNTEAFF. The CDR3 nucleotides read TGTGCACTCTCTGCGTACACGCTGAACACTGAAGCTTTCTTT.

V gene TRBV5-1 combines with J gene TRBJ2-7; no firm D call. Germline V lookup: CDR1 SGHRS, CDR2 YFSETQ. The CDR3 sequence is 11 residues long. Trimming stripped 4 bases from V and 2 bases from J, with 4 bases between. The CDR3 region has the DNA TGCGCCAGCAGCACCACCTACGAGCAGTACTTC. It yields the protein CASSTTYEQYF. The variable domain in full, with the rest retrieved from reference TRBV5-1 and TRBJ2-7, is KAGVTQTPRYLIKTRGQQVTLSCSPISGHRSVSWYQQTPGQGLQFLFEYFSETQRNKGNFPGRFSGRQFSNSRSEMNVSTLELGDSALYLCASSTTYEQYFGPGTRLTVT.

This chain uses TRBV5-6 with TRBJ2-5; the D gene could be TRBD1 or TRBD2 (6 bases each). V lost 3 bases and J 3 bases, leaving 21 bases between the germline ends. This CDR3 comprises 17 residues. Per germline, CDR1 SGHDT and CDR2 YYEEEE. The DNA of the CDR3 is TGTGCCAGCAGCTCGCCCTTTATAGGGGGAGGCAAAGAGACCCAGTACTTC. Protein: CASSSPFIGGGKETQYF. Drawing the rest from reference TRBV5-6 and TRBJ2-5, the complete variable domain is DAGVTQSPTHLIKTRGQQVTLRCSPKSGHDTVSWYQQALGQGPQFIFQYYEEEERQRGNFPDRFSGHQFPNYSSELNVNALLLGDSALYLCASSSPFIGGGKETQYFGPGTRLLVL.

The chain recombines TRBV28 with TRBJ1-4; 9 bases match TRBD1. The ends lost 2 bases at V and 8 bases at J; junction bases unmatched: 6. Germline-derived CDR1 and CDR2 are MDHEN and SYDVKM. This CDR3 has 15 residues. The CDR3 region is CASSLSGTGKEKLFF. CDR3 bases: TGTGCCAGCAGTTTAAGTGGGACAGGGAAAGAAAAACTGTTTTTT.

V usage is TRBV7-9 and J usage is TRBJ2-3, with D unresolved. Germline CDR1 SEHNR, CDR2 FQNEAQ (reference sequence). This CDR3 is 12 amino acids long. V was clipped by 5 bases and J by 3 bases, with 6 bases between them. The CDR3 DNA is TGTGCCAGCAGCCCAAGTACAGATACGCAGTATTTT. Translated, it gives CASSPSTDTQYF. The variable domain in full, with the rest retrieved from reference TRBV7-9 and TRBJ2-3, is DTGVSQNPRHKITKRGQNVTFRCDPISEHNRLYWYRQTLGQGPEFLTYFQNEAQLEKSRLLSDRFSAERPKGSFSTLEIQRTEQGDSAMYLCASSPSTDTQYFGPGTRLTVL.

This chain's CDR3 is CASRDRGHGNIQYF. In DNA form, the CDR3 reads TGTGCCAGCAGGGACAGGGGTCATGGAAACATTCAGTACTTC. The V call is TRBV6-5, the J call TRBJ2-4, with 9 bases fitting TRBD1. The V segment lost 6 bases and the J segment 6 bases; nucleotides outside the gene matches: 6. Germline lookup yields CDR1 MNHEY and CDR2 SVGAGI. The CDR3 has 14 amino acids.

This chain uses TRBV19 with TRBJ2-1; the match to TRBD2 covers 8 bases. Germline CDR1 and CDR2: LNHDA and SQIVND (reference sequence). This CDR3 has 13 amino acids. V trimming: 6 bases; J trimming: 8 bases; junction bases outside the gene matches: 6. This chain's CDR3 is CASRITSGHEQFF. In DNA, the CDR3 is TGTGCCAGTAGAATCACTAGCGGCCATGAGCAGTTCTTC. Variable domain in full (rest from reference TRBV19 and TRBJ2-1): DGGITQSPKYLFRKEGQNVTLSCEQNLNHDAMYWYRQDPGQGLRLIYYSQIVNDFQKGDIAEGYSVSREKKESFPLTVTSAQKNPTAFYLCASRITSGHEQFFGPGTRLTVL.

This clone was observed a few times. The junction shows a germline mismatch at one end, possibly a read error. As DNA, the CDR3 is TGTGCTAGCAGCTTAGGACGATCAGATACGCAGTATTTT. This encodes CASSLGRSDTQYF. V is TRBV7-7 and J is TRBJ2-3; D is uncertain. Per the germline V gene, CDR1 is SSHAT and CDR2 is FNYEAQ (reference sequence). The CDR3 runs 13 residues.